What follows are 27 T cell receptor beta chains derived from one specimen sequenced in a study of molecular identifiers for immune sequencing clone quantification (dated by TCRdb to 2016 to 2019). Libraries were built with PCR. The sample was run on an Illumina HiSeq 4000. TCRdb reprocessing: public reads trimmed at Q25 with fastp, clones called with MiXCR, in-frame beta chains kept. Entries that share a CDR3 protein sequence are merged under the most common genes and DNA. Here the sample has approximately 500,000 distinct CDR3 sequences; about 20% occur a single time. The top ten constitute 0.84% of the sample. The sequencing sample was made of naive CD8+ T cells from blood, with Jurkat cell RNA spiked in. Per the publication, the cell subset or site label means: FACS-sorted CD8+CD4-CCR7+CD45RA+ naive T cells. The receptors derive from a human donor in good health. Some libraries in this study had Jurkat cell RNA spiked in.

With regard to this clonotype: A much bigger clone sits one base away, suggesting this may be a read error. CDR3 nucleotide sequence: TGTGCCAGTAGTATTACGGGCAGCCCGCCCCAGCATTTT. Encoded protein: CASSITGSPPQHF. This rearrangement joins TRBV19 to TRBJ1-5; D unresolved. Looked up from germline, CDR1 is LNHDA and CDR2 is SQIVND (reference sequence). The CDR3 totals 13 residues. V shed 3 bases and J shed 9 bases, with 12 bases lying between them. The complete variable domain, with remaining parts taken from reference TRBV19 and TRBJ1-5, reads DGGITQSPKYLFRKEGQNVTLSCEQNLNHDAMYWYRQDPGQGLRLIYYSQIVNDFQKGDIAEGYSVSREKKESFPLTVTSAQKNPTAFYLCASSITGSPPQHFGDGTRLSIL.

This clonotype was found a few times. This sequence joins TRBV6-2 or TRBV6-3 and TRBJ2-7, with 7 bases identical to TRBD2. With V trimmed by 2 bases and J by 12 bases, 4 bases remained unmatched. Looked up from germline, CDR1 is MNHEY and CDR2 is SVGEGT. The CDR3 spans 11 residues. The CDR3: CASSYSGESYF. The CDR3 nucleotides read TGTGCCAGCAGTTACAGCGGGGAGTCGTACTTC.

This clonotype was seen many times. V gene TRBV12-3 or TRBV12-4 combines with J gene TRBJ1-2, with TRBD1 identical over 9 bases. After removal of 5 bases from V and 2 bases from J, the junction contained 6 bases not matched to a gene. The CDR3 runs to 15 residues. The CDR3 nucleotides are TGTGCCAGCAGTCAACACGGGACAGGGAACTATGGCTACACCTTC. Its protein is CASSQHGTGNYGYTF.

The table lists this clonotype with a few counts. The CDR3 loop reads CASSYQGGQYEQYF. The CDR3 DNA sequence: TGTGCCAGCAGTTACCAAGGGGGACAGTACGAGCAGTACTTC. The chain has TRBV6-2 or TRBV6-3 and TRBJ2-7; TRBD1 matches at 7 bases. CDR1 is MNHEY and CDR2 is SVGEGT in the germline V gene. V dropped 2 bases and J dropped 4; count of bases not matched to a gene: 5. The CDR3 length is 14 residues.

As concerns this clonotype: A much larger clone is a single base away; this may be a read error. The rearrangement uses TRBV28 and TRBJ2-7; TRBD2 matches 13 bases. The V gene's germline CDR1 is MDHEN and CDR2 SYDVKM. The V and J ends lost 2 bases and 6 bases, in that order; junction bases with no gene match: 10. This CDR3 has 17 residues. The CDR3 region has the DNA TGTGCCAGCAGTTTAACCGACAGGACTAGCGGGAGACCCGAGCAGTACTTC. Amino acids: CASSLTDRTSGRPEQYF.

This clonotype has just a few counts. The genes are TRBV29-1 and TRBJ2-1; D remains ambiguous. V lost 5 bases and J 3 bases, leaving 8 bases between the germline ends. The CDR3 has 12 residues. Looked up from germline, CDR1 is SQVTM and CDR2 is ANQGSEA. CDR3 in amino acids: CSVHNSYNEQFF. The DNA for the CDR3 is TGCAGCGTTCACAACAGCTACAATGAGCAGTTCTTC.

This clonotype showed up many times. This sequence joins TRBV30 and TRBJ1-1; D possibly corresponds to TRBD1 (5 bases). Germline loops: CDR1 GTSNPN, CDR2 SVGIG (reference sequence). Trimming stripped 1 base from V and 1 base from J, with 10 bases between. The CDR3 has 14 residues. The CDR3 spells CAWSADSTNTEAFF. The CDR3 DNA follows: TGTGCCTGGAGTGCTGACAGCACGAACACTGAAGCTTTCTTT. The full variable domain, its missing parts supplied by reference TRBV30 and TRBJ1-1, is SQTIHQWPATLVQPVGSPLSLECTVEGTSNPNLYWYRQAAGRGLQLLFYSVGIGQISSEVPQNLSASRPQDRQFILSSKKLLLSDSGFYLCAWSADSTNTEAFFGQGTRLTVV.

This clonotype was counted at least ten times. V usage is TRBV20-1 and J usage is TRBJ2-7, with D unclear. The V gene's germline CDR1 is DFQATT and CDR2 SNEGSKA (reference sequence). Trimming left V 3 bases short and J 2 bases short, with 11 bases between. CDR3 size: 13 residues. The CDR3 sequence is CSASSAQAYEQYF. CDR3 nucleotide sequence: TGCAGTGCTAGCAGCGCCCAGGCCTACGAGCAGTACTTC.

The DNA for the CDR3 is TGTGCCACCAGTATAGGGTTCTCCTACAATGAGCAGTTCTTC. Its translation is CATSIGFSYNEQFF. This chain joins TRBV24-1 and TRBJ2-1; D call uncertain. There are 14 residues in the CDR3. Trimming shortened V by 6 bases and J by 0 bases, and 8 bases separated the two germline ends. Germline V gives CDR1 KGHDR, CDR2 SFDVKD.

This clonotype was seen at least ten times. The rearrangement links TRBV7-9 to TRBJ2-2, with a possible D match to TRBD1 (6 bases). Trimming removed 4 bases from V and 2 bases from J, with 14 bases in between. Germline values: CDR1 SEHNR, CDR2 FQNEAQ (reference sequence). This CDR3 has 16 residues. The CDR3 coding sequence is TGTGCCAGCAGCTCAAGGGGGAACCTAAACACCGGGGAGCTGTTTTTT. Its protein is CASSSRGNLNTGELFF.

The chain combines TRBV4-3 with TRBJ1-4; the match to TRBD1 covers 7 bases. V lost 2 bases, J lost 6 bases, and 18 bases stayed unmatched. The CDR3 has 19 residues. Germline lookup yields CDR1 LGHNA and CDR2 YSLEER. This CDR3 reads CASSQWAGTEAIEDEKLFF. DNA of the CDR3: TGCGCCAGCAGCCAATGGGCCGGGACAGAGGCAATTGAGGATGAAAAACTGTTTTTT.

This clonotype was counted many times. The V call is TRBV28, the J call TRBJ2-7; D perhaps matches TRBD1 (5 bases). Per the germline V gene, CDR1 is MDHEN and CDR2 is SYDVKM. CDR3 length equals 15 residues. The V end lost 6 bases, the J end lost 3 bases, and 18 bases lay between the germline ends. In nucleotides, the CDR3 is TGTGCCAGCAGCTATACAGTTAGGGGATTCTACGAGCAGTACTTC. This translates into CASSYTVRGFYEQYF.

V usage is TRBV10-2 and J usage is TRBJ1-6; 7 nucleotides align to TRBD1. V was clipped by 6 bases and J by 4 bases; unmatched bases: 9. CDR3 size: 16 residues. CDR1 is WSHSY and CDR2 is SAAADI in the germline V gene. The CDR3 bases are TGCGCCAGCAGAGATACCGGACAGGTGTATAATTCACCCCTCCACTTT. Translation gives CASRDTGQVYNSPLHF.

This clonotype was observed a few times. The rearrangement uses TRBV9 and TRBJ2-3; D uncertain. The V and J ends lost 4 bases and 5 bases respectively, with 11 bases between them. The CDR3 is 13 residues long. Germline values: CDR1 SGDLS, CDR2 YYNGEE. CDR3 sequence reads: CASSQSGEDTQYF. For the CDR3, the DNA is TGTGCCAGCAGCCAGTCCGGTGAAGATACGCAGTATTTT.

This clonotype was counted many times. The chain couples TRBV4-3 to TRBJ2-1, with D tentatively TRBD1 (5 bases). Germline CDR1 reads LGHNA; CDR2 reads YSLEER. The V end lost 1 base, the J end lost 6 bases, and 10 bases lay between the germline ends. This CDR3 has 14 amino acids. The DNA for the CDR3 is TGCGCCAGCAGCCAAGTGGGGCAGGGCAATGAGCAGTTCTTC. It yields the protein CASSQVGQGNEQFF.

This clonotype has at least ten counts. The chain recombines TRBV7-2 with TRBJ2-7; D might be TRBD1 or TRBD2, each matching 6 bases. CDR3 length: 16 residues. Per the germline V gene, CDR1 is SGHTA and CDR2 is FQGNSA. The V gene lost 6 bases and the J gene lost 0 bases, with 18 bases spanning the gap. The CDR3 protein is CASSWWGALSSYEQYF. The CDR3 nucleotides read TGTGCCAGCAGTTGGTGGGGGGCCCTAAGCTCCTACGAGCAGTACTTC. The entire variable domain, with the rest obtained from reference TRBV7-2 and TRBJ2-7, is as follows: GAGVSQSPSNKVTEKGKDVELRCDPISGHTALYWYRQSLGQGLEFLIYFQGNSAPDKSGLPSDRFSAERTGGSVSTLTIQRTQQEDSAVYLCASSWWGALSSYEQYFGPGTRLTVT.

This clonotype was counted once. The genes are TRBV28 and TRBJ2-7, with 9 bases identical to TRBD2. This CDR3 is built from 16 residues. Germline-derived CDR1 and CDR2 are MDHEN and SYDVKM. Trimming at V came to 5 bases and at J to 3 bases, leaving 11 bases not matched to a gene. As DNA, the CDR3 is TGTGCCAGCAGTCTTAGCGGGAGTGTTTTTCGCTACGAGCAGTACTTC. Protein product: CASSLSGSVFRYEQYF.

This clonotype was observed a handful of times. A much larger clone lies a single base off, so this may be a read error. This rearrangement joins TRBV29-1 to TRBJ2-2; a weak D match, TRBD2 (5 bases). The CDR3 loop spans 13 amino acids. Per the germline V gene, CDR1 is SQVTM and CDR2 is ANQGSEA. CDR3 loop: CSVESANTGELLF. The CDR3 DNA reads TGCAGCGTTGAATCGGCGAACACCGGGGAGCTGCTTTTT.

There are many counts of this clonotype. The V gene is TRBV28, the J gene TRBJ1-4, with TRBD1 matching 9 bases. J was trimmed by 6 bases and V by 5 bases; bases with no gene match: 4. Per the germline V gene, CDR1 is MDHEN and CDR2 is SYDVKM. The CDR3 totals 14 residues. The CDR3 region is CASSERTGDEKLFF. The CDR3 DNA reads TGTGCCAGCAGTGAGAGGACAGGGGATGAAAAACTGTTTTTT.

This clonotype was seen a few times. The chain uses TRBV7-9 and TRBJ2-7, with D unclear. CDR3 length: 14 amino acids. Germline V gene data show CDR1 as SEHNR and CDR2 as FQNEAQ (reference sequence). V was cut by 1 base and J by 7 bases, with 14 bases left in between. The CDR3 DNA reads as TGTGCCAGCAGCTTAGTCGATACTATCAATGAGCAGTACTTC. The encoded protein is CASSLVDTINEQYF.

This clonotype was detected many times. V and J are TRBV2 and TRBJ1-2, with a possible D match to TRBD1 (5 bases). V lost 4 bases, J lost 0 bases, and 9 bases lay in between. The CDR3 totals 14 residues. The germline V gene has CDR1 SNHLY and CDR2 FYNNEI. CDR3 sequence: CASSAGTPNYGYTF. The CDR3 region has the DNA TGTGCCAGCAGTGCCGGGACTCCTAACTATGGCTACACCTTC.

This clonotype was observed many times. In DNA form, the CDR3 reads TGTGCCAGCACCCTAGCGGGAGGGCCTGGCACAGATACGCAGTATTTT. Residues: CASTLAGGPGTDTQYF. V gene TRBV28 combines with J gene TRBJ2-3; 12 bases fit TRBD2. The germline gives CDR1 MDHEN, CDR2 SYDVKM. This CDR3 contains 16 residues. The V segment lost 7 bases and the J segment 1 base; nucleotides outside the gene matches: 6.

This clonotype was seen more than once but under ten times. The genes are TRBV12-3 or TRBV12-4 and TRBJ2-1; D may be TRBD2 (5 bases). This CDR3 has 15 amino acids. Between the trimmed V and J ends, which lost 6 bases and 9 bases, there was a span of 21 bases. CDR3 residues: CASRPSRGSEGEQFF. For the CDR3, the DNA is TGTGCCAGCAGACCATCACGAGGGAGTGAGGGTGAGCAGTTCTTC.

Turning to this clonotype: One end of the junction fails to match germline, which may point to a read error. This chain joins TRBV6-1 and TRBJ2-5; TRBD1 or TRBD2 may be the D gene (5 bases each). The CDR3 totals 11 residues. CDR1 MNHNS and CDR2 SASEGT come from the germline V gene. The CDR3 region has the DNA TGCGCCAGCGTGCAGCTTGGGACCCAGTGCTTC. Its protein is CASVQLGTQCF.

Only a few counts were recorded for this clonotype. V gene TRBV13 combines with J gene TRBJ2-5; D gene ambiguous. The CDR3 length is 11 residues. Germline CDR1 is PRHDT and CDR2 is FYEKMQ (reference sequence). Trimming took off 4 bases at V and 5 bases at J, with 5 bases between the two ends. CDR3 region: CASSSTETQYF. For the CDR3, the DNA is TGTGCCAGCAGCTCGACGGAGACCCAGTACTTC.

This sequence joins TRBV5-6 and TRBJ2-3; D remains ambiguous. The CDR3 has 14 amino acids. CDR1 is SGHDT, CDR2 YYEEEE, per germline. The ends were cut back, 0 bases at V and 4 bases at J, with 9 bases in the middle. The CDR3 coding sequence is TGTGCCAGCAGCTTGGGGAGCGCTGCAGATACGCAGTATTTT. Its protein is CASSLGSAADTQYF. Filled out from reference TRBV5-6 and TRBJ2-3, the complete variable domain reads DAGVTQSPTHLIKTRGQQVTLRCSPKSGHDTVSWYQQALGQGPQFIFQYYEEEERQRGNFPDRFSGHQFPNYSSELNVNALLLGDSALYLCASSLGSAADTQYFGPGTRLTVL.

This sequence joins TRBV7-6 and TRBJ2-5; either TRBD1 or TRBD2 may supply D (7 bases each). The CDR3 contains 15 residues. V lost 7 bases and J lost 5, with 20 bases in between. CDR1 and CDR2 from the germline V gene are SGHVS and FNYEAQ. CDR3 nucleotides: TGTGCCAGCACTAGAACCCAGGGGGGAGGGGAGACCCAGTACTTC. It encodes CASTRTQGGGETQYF. Complete variable domain (other parts from reference TRBV7-6 and TRBJ2-5): GAGVSQSPRYKVTKRGQDVALRCDPISGHVSLYWYRQALGQGPEFLTYFNYEAQQDKSGLPNDRFSAERPEGSISTLTIQRTEQRDSAMYRCASTRTQGGGETQYFGPGTRLLVL.